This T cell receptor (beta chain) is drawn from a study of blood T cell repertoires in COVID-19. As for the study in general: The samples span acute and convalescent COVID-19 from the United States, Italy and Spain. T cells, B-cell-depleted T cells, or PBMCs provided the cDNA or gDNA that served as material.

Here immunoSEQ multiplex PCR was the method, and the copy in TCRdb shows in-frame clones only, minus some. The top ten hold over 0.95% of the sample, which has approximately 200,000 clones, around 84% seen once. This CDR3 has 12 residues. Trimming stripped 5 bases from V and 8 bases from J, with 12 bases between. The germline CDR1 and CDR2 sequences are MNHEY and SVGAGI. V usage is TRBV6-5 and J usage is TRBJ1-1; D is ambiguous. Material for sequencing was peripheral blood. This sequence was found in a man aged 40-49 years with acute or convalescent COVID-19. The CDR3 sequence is CASSRVRGEAFF. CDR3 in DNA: TGTGCCAGCAGTAGAGTAAGAGGGGAAGCTTTCTTT.